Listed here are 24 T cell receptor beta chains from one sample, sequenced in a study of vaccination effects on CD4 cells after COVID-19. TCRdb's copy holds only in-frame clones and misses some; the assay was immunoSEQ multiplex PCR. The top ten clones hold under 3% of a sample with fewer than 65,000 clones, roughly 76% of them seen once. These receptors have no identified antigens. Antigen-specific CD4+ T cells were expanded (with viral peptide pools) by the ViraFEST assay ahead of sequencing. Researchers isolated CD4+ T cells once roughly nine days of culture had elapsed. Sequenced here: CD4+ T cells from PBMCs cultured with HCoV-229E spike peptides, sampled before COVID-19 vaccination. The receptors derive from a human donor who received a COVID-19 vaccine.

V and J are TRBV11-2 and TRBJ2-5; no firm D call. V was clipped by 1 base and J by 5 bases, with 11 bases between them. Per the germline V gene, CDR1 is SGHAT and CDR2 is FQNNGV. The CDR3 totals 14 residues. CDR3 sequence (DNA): TGTGCCAGCAGCTTAGTGGTAGCAGGCGAGACCCAGTACTTC. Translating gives CASSLVVAGETQYF. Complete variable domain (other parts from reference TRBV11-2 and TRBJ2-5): EAGVAQSPRYKIIEKRQSVAFWCNPISGHATLYWYQQILGQGPKLLIQFQNNGVVDDSQLPKDRFSAERLKGVDSTLKIQPAKLEDSAVYLCASSLVVAGETQYFGPGTRLLVL.

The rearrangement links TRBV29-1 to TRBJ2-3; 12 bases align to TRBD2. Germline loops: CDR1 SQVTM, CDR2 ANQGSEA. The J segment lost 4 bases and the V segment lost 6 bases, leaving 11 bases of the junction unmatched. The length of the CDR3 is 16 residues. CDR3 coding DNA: TGCAGCGTCAGAGGCTCTAGCGGGGGGGTCGCAGATACGCAGTATTTT. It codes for CSVRGSSGGVADTQYF.

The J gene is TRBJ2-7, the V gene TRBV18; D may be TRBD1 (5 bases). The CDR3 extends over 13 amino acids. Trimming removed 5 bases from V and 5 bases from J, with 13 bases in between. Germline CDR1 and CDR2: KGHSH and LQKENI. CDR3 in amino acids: CASSSGSGNEQYV. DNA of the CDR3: TGTGCCAGCTCATCAGGGTCCGGCAACGAGCAGTACGTC.

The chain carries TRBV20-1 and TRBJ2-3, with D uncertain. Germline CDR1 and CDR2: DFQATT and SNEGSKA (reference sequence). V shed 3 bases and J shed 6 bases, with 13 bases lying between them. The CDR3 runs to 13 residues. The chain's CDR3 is CSASQNFGDTQYF. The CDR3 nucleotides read TGCAGTGCTAGTCAAAATTTCGGGGATACGCAGTATTTT.

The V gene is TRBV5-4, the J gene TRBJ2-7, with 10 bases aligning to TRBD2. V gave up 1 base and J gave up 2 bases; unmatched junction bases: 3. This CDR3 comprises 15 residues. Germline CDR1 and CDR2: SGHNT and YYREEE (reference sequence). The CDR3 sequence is CASSLPGLAPYEQYV. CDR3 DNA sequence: TGTGCCAGCAGCTTGCCGGGACTAGCGCCCTACGAGCAGTACGTC.

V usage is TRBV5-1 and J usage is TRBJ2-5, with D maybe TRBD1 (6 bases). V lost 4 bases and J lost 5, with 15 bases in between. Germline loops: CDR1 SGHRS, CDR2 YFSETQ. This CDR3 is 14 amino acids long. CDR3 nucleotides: TGCGCCAGCAGCCCGCGGACAGAGGGGGAGACCCAGTACTTC. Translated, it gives CASSPRTEGETQYF.

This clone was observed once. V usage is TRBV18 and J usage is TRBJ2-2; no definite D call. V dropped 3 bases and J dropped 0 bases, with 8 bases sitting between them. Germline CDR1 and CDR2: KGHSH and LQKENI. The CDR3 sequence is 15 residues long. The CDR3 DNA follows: TGTGCCAGCTCACCTCTTAACACGAACACCGGGGAGCTGTTTTTT. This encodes CASSPLNTNTGELFF.

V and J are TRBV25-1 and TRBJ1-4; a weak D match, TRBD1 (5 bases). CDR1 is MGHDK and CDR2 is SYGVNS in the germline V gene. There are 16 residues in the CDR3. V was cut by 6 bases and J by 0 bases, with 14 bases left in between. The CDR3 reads CASSPGAIATNEKLFF. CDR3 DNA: TGTGCCAGCAGCCCCGGGGCGATTGCAACTAATGAAAAACTGTTTTTT.

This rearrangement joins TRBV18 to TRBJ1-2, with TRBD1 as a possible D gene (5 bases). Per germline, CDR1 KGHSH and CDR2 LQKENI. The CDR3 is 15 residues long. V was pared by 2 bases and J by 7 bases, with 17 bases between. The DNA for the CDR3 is TGTGCCAGCTCACCAATAAAGGGGTCGGAGTTTGGCTACACCTTC. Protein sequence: CASSPIKGSEFGYTF.

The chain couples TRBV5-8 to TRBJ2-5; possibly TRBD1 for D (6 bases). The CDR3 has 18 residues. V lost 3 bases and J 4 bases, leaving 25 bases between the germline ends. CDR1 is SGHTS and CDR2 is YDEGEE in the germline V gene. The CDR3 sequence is CASSSNEVSTGLGETQYF. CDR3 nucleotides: TGTGCCAGCAGCTCAAACGAAGTCTCTACAGGGTTGGGAGAGACCCAGTACTTC.

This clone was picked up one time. The CDR3 region has the DNA TGTGCCAGCAGATACCAGGGTCCGGATGAGCAGTTCTTC. This encodes CASRYQGPDEQFF. This chain uses TRBV6-5 with TRBJ2-1, with D perhaps matching TRBD1 (5 bases). The CDR3 runs 13 residues. Trimming pared 6 bases from V and 8 bases from J, leaving 14 bases between. The germline V gene encodes CDR1 MNHEY and CDR2 SVGAGI.

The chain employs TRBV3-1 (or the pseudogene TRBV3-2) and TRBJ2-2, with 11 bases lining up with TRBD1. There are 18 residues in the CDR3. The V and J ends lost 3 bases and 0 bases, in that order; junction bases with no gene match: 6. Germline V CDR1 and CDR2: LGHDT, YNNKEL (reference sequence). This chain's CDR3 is CASSHGRTGGANTGELFF. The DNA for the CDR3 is TGTGCCAGCAGCCATGGTAGGACAGGGGGCGCGAACACCGGGGAGCTGTTTTTT.

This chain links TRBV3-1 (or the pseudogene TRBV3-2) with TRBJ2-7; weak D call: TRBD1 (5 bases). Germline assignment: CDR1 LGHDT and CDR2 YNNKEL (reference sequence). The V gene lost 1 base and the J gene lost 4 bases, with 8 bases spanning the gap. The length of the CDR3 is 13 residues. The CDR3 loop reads CASSQAAGYEQYV. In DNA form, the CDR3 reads TGTGCCAGCAGCCAAGCGGCAGGGTACGAGCAGTACGTC.

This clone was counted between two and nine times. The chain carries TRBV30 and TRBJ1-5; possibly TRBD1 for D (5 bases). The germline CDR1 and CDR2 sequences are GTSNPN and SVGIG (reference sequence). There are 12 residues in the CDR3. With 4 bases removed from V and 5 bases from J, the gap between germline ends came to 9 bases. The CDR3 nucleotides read TGTGCCTGGACATCGGGGGATCAGCCCCAGCATTTT. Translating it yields CAWTSGDQPQHF.

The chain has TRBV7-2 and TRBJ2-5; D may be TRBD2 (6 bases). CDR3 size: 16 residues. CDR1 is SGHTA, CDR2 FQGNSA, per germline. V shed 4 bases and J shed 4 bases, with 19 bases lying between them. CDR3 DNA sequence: TGTGCCAGCAGCTGGGGGACTGGAAGGATACTAGAGACCCAGTACTTC. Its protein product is CASSWGTGRILETQYF. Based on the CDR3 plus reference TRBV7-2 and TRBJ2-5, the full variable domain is GAGVSQSPSNKVTEKGKDVELRCDPISGHTALYWYRQSLGQGLEFLIYFQGNSAPDKSGLPSDRFSAERTGGSVSTLTIQRTQQEDSAVYLCASSWGTGRILETQYFGPGTRLLVL.

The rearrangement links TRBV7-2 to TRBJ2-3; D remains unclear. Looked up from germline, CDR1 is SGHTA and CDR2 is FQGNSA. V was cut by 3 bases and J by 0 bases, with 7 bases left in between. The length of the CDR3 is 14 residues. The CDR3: CASSFFTSTDTQYF. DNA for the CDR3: TGTGCCAGCAGCTTTTTCACTAGCACAGATACGCAGTATTTT.

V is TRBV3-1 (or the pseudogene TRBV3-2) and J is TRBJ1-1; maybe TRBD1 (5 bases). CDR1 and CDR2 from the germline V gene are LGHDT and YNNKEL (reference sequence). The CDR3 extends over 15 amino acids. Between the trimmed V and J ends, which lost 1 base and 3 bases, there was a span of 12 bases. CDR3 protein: CASSQGTDTDTEAFF. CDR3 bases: TGTGCCAGCAGCCAAGGTACGGACACGGACACTGAAGCTTTCTTT.

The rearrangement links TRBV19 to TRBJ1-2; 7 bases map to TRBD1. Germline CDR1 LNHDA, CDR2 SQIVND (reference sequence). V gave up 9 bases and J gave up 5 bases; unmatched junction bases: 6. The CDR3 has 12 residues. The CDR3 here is CASRDRAYGYTF. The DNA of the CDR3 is TGTGCCAGCCGTGACAGGGCGTATGGCTACACCTTC.

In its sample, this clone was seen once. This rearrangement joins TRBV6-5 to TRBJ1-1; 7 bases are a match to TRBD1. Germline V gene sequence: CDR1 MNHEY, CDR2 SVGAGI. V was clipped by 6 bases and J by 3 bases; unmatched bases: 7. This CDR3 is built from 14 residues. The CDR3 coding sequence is TGTGCCAGCAGCCTGACAGGGCCGGACACTGAAGCTTTCTTT. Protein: CASSLTGPDTEAFF.

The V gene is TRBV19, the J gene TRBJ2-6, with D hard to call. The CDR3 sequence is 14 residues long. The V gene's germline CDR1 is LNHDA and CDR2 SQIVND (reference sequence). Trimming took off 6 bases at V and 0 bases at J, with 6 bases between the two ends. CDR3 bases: TGTGCCAGTAGGGGGATCTCTGGGGCCAACGTCCTGACTTTC. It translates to CASRGISGANVLTF.

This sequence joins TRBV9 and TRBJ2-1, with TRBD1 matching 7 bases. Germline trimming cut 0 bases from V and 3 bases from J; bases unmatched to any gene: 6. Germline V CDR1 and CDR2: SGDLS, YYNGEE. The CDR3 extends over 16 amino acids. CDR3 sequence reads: CASSVGRGPRYNEQFF. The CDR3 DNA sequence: TGTGCCAGCAGCGTAGGAAGGGGGCCCCGCTACAATGAGCAGTTCTTC.

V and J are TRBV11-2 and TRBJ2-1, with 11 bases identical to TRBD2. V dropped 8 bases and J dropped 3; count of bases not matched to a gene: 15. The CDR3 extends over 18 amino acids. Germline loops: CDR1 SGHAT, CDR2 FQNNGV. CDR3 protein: CASYESQLAGESYNEQFF. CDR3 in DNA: TGTGCCAGCTACGAGTCCCAACTAGCGGGGGAGAGCTACAATGAGCAGTTCTTC. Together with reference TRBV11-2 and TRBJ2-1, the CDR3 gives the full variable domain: EAGVAQSPRYKIIEKRQSVAFWCNPISGHATLYWYQQILGQGPKLLIQFQNNGVVDDSQLPKDRFSAERLKGVDSTLKIQPAKLEDSAVYLCASYESQLAGESYNEQFFGPGTRLTVL.

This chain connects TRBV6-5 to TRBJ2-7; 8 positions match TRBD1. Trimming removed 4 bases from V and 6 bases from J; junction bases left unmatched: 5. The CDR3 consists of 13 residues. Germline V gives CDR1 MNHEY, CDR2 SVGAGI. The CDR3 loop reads CASSSPGTGEQYV. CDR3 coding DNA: TGTGCCAGCAGTTCACCCGGGACAGGCGAGCAGTACGTC.

The CDR3 region has the DNA TGCGCCAGCAGCTTGTTATCATCCTCCCTGGATGGCTACACCTTC. Translation gives CASSLLSSSLDGYTF. This chain uses TRBV5-1 with TRBJ1-2; D unresolved. The CDR3 covers 15 residues. Deletions cut 1 base from V and 6 bases from J, with 16 bases between. CDR1 and CDR2 from the germline V gene are SGHRS and YFSETQ.